The sequence of this T cell receptor (beta chain) was determined in a study of blood T cell repertoires in COVID-19. Here immunoSEQ multiplex PCR was the method, and the copy in TCRdb shows in-frame clones only, minus some. The sample has roughly 500,000 clones; roughly nine tenths are singletons. Seattle's enrolled individuals joined amid active infection and were then monitored longitudinally. Germline values: CDR1 SEHNR, CDR2 FQNEAQ (reference sequence). The CDR3 loop spans 13 amino acids. The V and J ends lost 3 bases and 8 bases respectively, with 10 bases between them. This sequence originates from a man younger than 30 with COVID-19, enrolled during active disease. The chain has TRBV7-9 and TRBJ1-4; maybe TRBD1 (5 bases). Sequencing was carried out using peripheral blood. This chain's CDR3 is CASSFQGWEKLFF. CDR3 DNA sequence: TGTGCCAGCAGCTTCCAGGGTTGGGAAAAACTGTTTTTT.